The 21 T cell receptor beta chains below come from one sample, sequenced in a study of chemoradiotherapy in HPV16-positive cancers. TCRdb keeps only in-frame clones here, not all; method: immunoSEQ multiplex PCR. The sample shows several thousand clones, approximately 90% of them seen only once. Source: tumor tissue, taken from a patient who underwent chemoradiotherapy. Receptor source: a human donor with HPV-associated anogenital cancer.

The V call is TRBV19, the J call TRBJ1-5; D ambiguous. V was cut by 5 bases and J by 0 bases, with 11 bases left in between. This CDR3 has 15 residues. Per the germline V gene, CDR1 is LNHDA and CDR2 is SQIVND (reference sequence). CDR3 coding DNA: TGTGCCAGTAGTGTTGAAAAATATAGCAATCAGCCCCAGCATTTT. Translated: CASSVEKYSNQPQHF.

This clone has only a few counts. The J gene is TRBJ1-2, the V gene TRBV5-1; D not resolved. The germline V gene has CDR1 SGHRS and CDR2 YFSETQ. The ends were cut back, 4 bases at V and 7 bases at J, with 20 bases in the middle. There are 15 residues in the CDR3. This CDR3 is CASSPYQSAAGGYTF. CDR3 sequence (DNA): TGCGCCAGCAGCCCCTACCAGTCAGCGGCGGGTGGCTACACCTTC.

The rearrangement links TRBV21-1 to TRBJ2-5. TRBV21-1 is marked as a pseudogene. The CDR3 runs to 12 residues. The CDR3 spells CASTLRMETQYF. As DNA, the CDR3 is TGTGCCAGCACCCTTAGGATGGAGACCCAGTACTTC.

The chain employs TRBV4-2 and TRBJ1-2; 8 bases map to TRBD1. Germline V CDR1 and CDR2: LGHNA, YNFKEQ. The V segment lost 3 bases and the J segment 4 bases; nucleotides outside the gene matches: 10. The CDR3 sequence is 16 residues long. The CDR3 spells CASSHSMRDRSYGYTF. The DNA for the CDR3 is TGTGCCAGCAGCCACTCTATGCGGGACAGGAGCTATGGCTACACCTTC.

This chain uses TRBV6-5 with TRBJ1-1; tentatively, D is TRBD1 (6 bases). The CDR3 totals 14 residues. Germline CDR1 reads MNHEY; CDR2 reads SVGAGI. Trimming pared 0 bases from V and 5 bases from J, leaving 10 bases between. The CDR3 region is CASSYSNRGTEAFF. CDR3 DNA: TGTGCCAGCAGTTACTCGAATAGGGGGACTGAAGCTTTCTTT.

J is TRBJ2-3 and V is TRBV29-1; 8 positions match TRBD2. CDR3 size: 14 residues. Germline loops: CDR1 SQVTM, CDR2 ANQGSEA. V trimming: 7 bases; J trimming: 1 base; junction bases outside the gene matches: 7. CDR3 residues: CSDPAGGCTDTQYF. DNA of the CDR3: TGCAGCGACCCGGCGGGGGGTTGCACAGATACGCAGTATTTT.

The chain has TRBV6-5 and TRBJ1-4, with D unclear. V dropped 11 bases and J dropped 3 bases, with 10 bases sitting between them. The CDR3 length is 12 residues. CDR1 MNHEY and CDR2 SVGAGI come from the germline V gene. CDR3 coding DNA: TGTGCCTCCTCATATGCTAATGAAAAACTGTTTTTT. It specifies CASSYANEKLFF.

This rearrangement joins TRBV28 to TRBJ1-6, with a possible D match to TRBD1 (5 bases). CDR1 and CDR2 (germline): MDHEN, SYDVKM. V was trimmed by 7 bases and J by 9 bases, leaving 16 bases between them. The CDR3 contains 14 residues. The DNA for the CDR3 is TGTGCCAGCACTCGCGCCTCCCAGGGTTCACCCCTCCACTTT. This sequence encodes CASTRASQGSPLHF.

The rearrangement joins TRBV25-1 to TRBJ1-4; no firm D call. This CDR3 has 12 amino acids. V dropped 4 bases and J dropped 4 bases, with 4 bases sitting between them. Germline CDR1 is MGHDK and CDR2 is SYGVNS. The CDR3 region is CASSGRNEKLFF. The CDR3, as DNA: TGTGCCAGCAGTGGTCGTAATGAAAAACTGTTTTTT. Variable domain in full (rest from reference TRBV25-1 and TRBJ1-4): EADIYQTPRYLVIGTGKKITLECSQTMGHDKMYWYQQDPGMELHLIHYSYGVNSTEKGDLSSESTVSRIRTEHFPLTLESARPSHTSQYLCASSGRNEKLFFGSGTQLSVL.

V and J are TRBV5-4 and TRBJ1-5; D is ambiguous. The V and J ends lost 0 bases and 5 bases respectively, with 12 bases between them. CDR3 size: 15 residues. Per germline, CDR1 SGHNT and CDR2 YYREEE (reference sequence). CDR3 DNA sequence: TGTGCCAGCAGCTTGGGTGGGAGCAGTCATCAGCCCCAGCATTTT. This translates into CASSLGGSSHQPQHF.

This chain uses TRBV5-1 with TRBJ2-3; either TRBD1 or TRBD2 may supply D (5 bases each). Germline V gene lookup returns CDR1 SGHRS and CDR2 YFSETQ. The CDR3 is 16 amino acids. The V end was cut by 0 bases, the J end by 7 bases, with 18 bases between. The CDR3 is CASSLEAIGTRNTQYF. The CDR3 coding sequence is TGCGCCAGCAGCTTGGAGGCGATCGGGACCAGAAATACGCAGTATTTT.

V is TRBV5-1 and J is TRBJ1-3; D is perhaps TRBD1 (6 bases). The V end was cut by 3 bases, the J end by 2 bases, with 9 bases between. Germline-derived CDR1 and CDR2 are SGHRS and YFSETQ. The CDR3 sequence is 14 residues long. DNA of the CDR3: TGCGCCAGCAGCTGGGGGACAACTGGAAACACCATATATTTT. Its protein product is CASSWGTTGNTIYF. Full variable domain (remainder filled in from reference TRBV5-1 and TRBJ1-3): KAGVTQTPRYLIKTRGQQVTLSCSPISGHRSVSWYQQTPGQGLQFLFEYFSETQRNKGNFPGRFSGRQFSNSRSEMNVSTLELGDSALYLCASSWGTTGNTIYFGEGSWLTVV.

This sequence joins TRBV5-8 and TRBJ2-1; tentatively, D is TRBD2 (5 bases). Per germline, CDR1 SGHTS and CDR2 YDEGEE. The CDR3 extends over 16 amino acids. Trimming shortened V by 0 bases and J by 3 bases, and 13 bases separated the two germline ends. The CDR3 spells CASSLGAGISYNEQFF. The CDR3 nucleotides are TGTGCCAGCAGCTTGGGGGCGGGTATAAGCTACAATGAGCAGTTCTTC.

The J gene is TRBJ1-5, the V gene TRBV28; D remains ambiguous. CDR3 length: 12 residues. Trimming left V 8 bases short and J 13 bases short, with 18 bases between. CDR1 is MDHEN and CDR2 is SYDVKM in the germline V gene. CDR3: CASSEGTVSQHF. The CDR3 DNA follows: TGTGCCAGCTCCGAGGGCACGGTATCTCAGCATTTT.

The chain uses TRBV27 and TRBJ1-2; D call uncertain. The CDR3 runs 15 residues. Germline CDR1 and CDR2: MNHEY and SMNVEV (reference sequence). V lost 0 bases and J 4 bases, leaving 12 bases between the germline ends. The CDR3 DNA sequence: TGTGCCAGCAGTTTATCGAGCGCAGGACTCTATGGCTACACCTTC. Protein product: CASSLSSAGLYGYTF.

V usage is TRBV5-5 and J usage is TRBJ1-2; D is unresolved. This CDR3 is 15 amino acids long. Germline V gene lookup returns CDR1 SGHKS and CDR2 YYEKEE (reference sequence). Deletions cut 1 base from V and 5 bases from J, with 15 bases between. The CDR3 spells CASSLIQDGRYGYTF. The CDR3 DNA reads TGTGCCAGCAGCTTGATCCAGGATGGACGGTATGGCTACACCTTC.

The rearrangement joins TRBV5-6 to TRBJ1-5, with TRBD1 as a possible D gene (6 bases). Trimming pared 0 bases from V and 5 bases from J, leaving 18 bases between. Looked up from germline, CDR1 is SGHDT and CDR2 is YYEEEE. The CDR3 runs to 17 residues. Here the CDR3 DNA reads TGTGCCAGCAGCTTGGGGCGGTGGCTCGGGGGCTATCAGCCCCAGCATTTT. It specifies CASSLGRWLGGYQPQHF.

Of note for this clone: Distinct nucleotide sequences in the sample also encode this CDR3. CDR3 residues: CASRETVNTEAFF. CDR3 coding DNA: TGTGCCAGCAGGGAAACCGTGAACACTGAAGCTTTCTTT. J is TRBJ1-1 and V is TRBV6-5; D is unclear. The germline CDR1 and CDR2 sequences are MNHEY and SVGAGI. The CDR3 contains 13 residues. V lost 6 bases and J lost 0, with 8 bases in between.

This chain links TRBV6-1 with TRBJ2-2; a possible D gene is TRBD2 (5 bases). The CDR3 runs 14 residues. CDR1 is MNHNS and CDR2 is SASEGT in the germline V gene. Trimming shortened V by 11 bases and J by 1 base, and 14 bases separated the two germline ends. The CDR3 reads CAARRSENTGELFF. The CDR3 bases are TGTGCCGCTAGGAGGTCCGAGAACACCGGGGAGCTGTTTTTT.

The chain carries TRBV2 and TRBJ1-1; the match to TRBD1 covers 8 bases. The CDR3 has 13 amino acids. V shed 6 bases, J shed 11 bases, and the junction held 11 bases outside the gene matches. Germline-derived CDR1 and CDR2 are SNHLY and FYNNEI. The CDR3 DNA is TGTGCCAGCAGGGACAGGGAGGGTAACGTGGCTTTCTTT. The encoded protein is CASRDREGNVAFF.

The rearrangement uses TRBV19 and TRBJ2-7, with TRBD2 as a possible D gene (5 bases). Trimming cost V 10 bases and J 6 bases, with 25 bases left between them. Germline CDR1 is LNHDA and CDR2 is SQIVND (reference sequence). This CDR3 is built from 15 residues. The CDR3 DNA is TGTGCCACCTCCGCTGGGATCCAAGGCGGGCGCGAGCAGTACTTC. Protein product: CATSAGIQGGREQYF.